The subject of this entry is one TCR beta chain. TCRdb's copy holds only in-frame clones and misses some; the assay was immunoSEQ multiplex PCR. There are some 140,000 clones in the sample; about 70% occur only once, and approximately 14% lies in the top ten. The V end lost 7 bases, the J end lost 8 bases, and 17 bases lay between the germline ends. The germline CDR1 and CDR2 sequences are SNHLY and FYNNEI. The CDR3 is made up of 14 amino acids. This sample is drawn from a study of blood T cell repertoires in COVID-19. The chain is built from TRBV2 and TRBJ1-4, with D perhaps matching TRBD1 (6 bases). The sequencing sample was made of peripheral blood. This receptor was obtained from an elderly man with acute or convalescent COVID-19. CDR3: CASTEQGGDEKLFF. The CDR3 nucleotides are TGTGCCAGCACCGAACAGGGTGGGGACGAAAAACTGTTTTTT. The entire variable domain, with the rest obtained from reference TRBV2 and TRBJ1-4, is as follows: EPEVTQTPSHQVTQMGQEVILRCVPISNHLYFYWYRQILGQKVEFLVSFYNNEISEKSEIFDDQFSVERPDGSNFTLKIRSTKLEDSAMYFCASTEQGGDEKLFFGSGTQLSVL.